This paragraph covers one T cell receptor (beta chain) sequence. These data belong to a study of shared clonotypes between healthy human individuals. Libraries were prepared by immunoSEQ multiplex PCR; TCRdb keeps only in-frame clonotypes and omits some of them. The data contain about 1.1 million clones, approximately 80% of them seen just once; the ten biggest clones take up almost 0.9%. The germline CDR1 and CDR2 sequences are SGHDN and FVKESK. The V and J ends lost 3 bases and 3 bases respectively, with 27 bases between them. The CDR3 covers 19 residues. The source material was memory CD4+ T cells from PBMCs. Stated subset: CD45RA-negative fraction. This TCR derives from a young man in good health. Some clones in this sample may be carry-over from other donors' samples. The chain is built from TRBV14 and TRBJ2-7; a weak D match, TRBD2 (5 bases). The chain's CDR3 is CASSHSIFRTPPQVYEQYF. Here the CDR3 DNA reads TGTGCCAGCAGCCATTCAATTTTCCGGACTCCTCCACAAGTCTACGAGCAGTACTTC.